This T cell receptor (beta chain) derives from a study of blood T cell repertoires in COVID-19 (dated by TCRdb to between 2020 and 2021). Background for the entire study: The collaborator samples originated in the United States, Italy and Spain and spanned the acute and convalescent phases of COVID-19. The prospective study material was composed of cDNA or gDNA derived from T cells, B-cell-depleted T cells, or PBMCs. HLA class I and class II types, where available, came from metadata supplied by the sample provider rather than from assay-based typing. The repertoires were released in a freely available public database meant as a resource for research on the immune response to SARS-CoV-2. A de-identified subject ID, COVID-19 status, age in years and sex were almost always included in the sample metadata. Subjects who had been exposed to COVID-19, were actively infected with it, or had recovered from it provided the deeply sampled blood TCRbeta repertoires that made up the dataset. The samples were drawn from two sources: the first 160 participants of the ongoing ImmuneRACE study, and about 1,300 subjects contributed by 6 global collaborators. General conclusions and limits of the study: The amount of clinical and demographic metadata varied by source and participant and was provided uncurated.

TCRbeta CDR3 regions were amplified from genomic DNA using the immunoSEQ Assay, a bias-controlled multiplex PCR. Per the source publication's procedure: The number of nucleated cells in each sample was estimated from the amplification of reference gene primers within the assay. Sequence reads were collapsed and filtered to measure the absolute abundance of every unique TCRbeta CDR3 rearrangement. For each sample, productive Simpson clonality was calculated as the square root of Simpson's diversity index across productive rearrangements. As stored in TCRdb, this immuneACCESS dataset retains in-frame rearrangements with V and J assigned. A fraction of the clones does not appear; measured against another copy, unresolved V genes explain less than half of the discrepancy, and the remainder lacks a known reason. The V and J calls and clone size come from that table; D and trimming were worked out from the DNA. This sample has about 240,000 clones in its table, and roughly 80% of those were observed once. The top ten clones comprise around 3.4% of the sample.

Each collaborating institution followed its own protocols to collect whole blood in K2EDTA tubes. Collaborator samples were shipped for TCRbeta analysis as frozen whole blood, isolated PBMCs, or DNA extracted from either sample type. Details on this clone: Its antigen is currently not known. Base-call qualities are not available, and no considerably larger clone is one nucleotide away.

The origin of this receptor is a woman aged 18-29 years with acute or convalescent COVID-19. Material for sequencing was peripheral blood.

The CDR3 amino acid sequence is: CASSWGLAGEAKQFF. The sequenced DNA is TGTGCCAGCAGCTGGGGACTAGCGGGAGAAGCCAAGCAGTTCTTC. This chain is built from TRBV7-6 and TRBJ2-1; 14 bases in the junction line up with TRBD2. From a lookup of the germline V gene, CDR1 and CDR2 are SGHVS and FNYEAQ. V is trimmed back by 4 bases and J by 11 bases, and the junction contains 7 bases that no gene match accounts for. Measured from the cysteine to the phenylalanine, the CDR3 is 15 residues long. The DNA shown is the 45-base CDR3, in frame from base 1.